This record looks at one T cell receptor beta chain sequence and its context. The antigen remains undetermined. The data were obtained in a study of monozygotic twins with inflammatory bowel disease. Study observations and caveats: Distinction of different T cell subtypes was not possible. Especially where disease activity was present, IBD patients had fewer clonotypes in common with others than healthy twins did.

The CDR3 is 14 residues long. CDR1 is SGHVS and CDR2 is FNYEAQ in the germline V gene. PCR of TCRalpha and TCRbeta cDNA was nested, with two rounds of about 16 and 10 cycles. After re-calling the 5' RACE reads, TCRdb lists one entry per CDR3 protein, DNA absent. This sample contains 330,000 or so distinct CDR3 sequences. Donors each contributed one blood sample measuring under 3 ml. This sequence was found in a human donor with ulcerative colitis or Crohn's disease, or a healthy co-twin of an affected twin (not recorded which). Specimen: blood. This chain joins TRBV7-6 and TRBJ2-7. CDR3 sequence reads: CASSSEGFSYEQYF.